This T cell receptor (beta chain) was documented in a study of T cell responses to AZD1222 COVID-19 vaccine. Findings and limits, study-wide: Along spike, vaccine-associated CD4 TCRs were found throughout, with dominance at 160-218 and 743-854. It was only a handful of AZD1222 recipients who were seropositive at baseline. Repertoire samples came only from after the peak T cell response. Epitopes outside B.1.351 and B.1.1.7 mutated regions reportedly drew nearly half of spike TCRs.

Remarks on this clone: What it binds is unknown.

Measured with immunoSEQ multiplex PCR; TCRdb has only the in-frame clones, and not every one. The sample holds around 92,000 clones, around 93% seen once. The CDR3 consists of 16 residues. Trimming removed 6 bases at V and 2 bases at J, with 16 bases between. Per the germline V gene, CDR1 is MNHEY and CDR2 is SMNVEV (reference sequence). J is TRBJ2-2 and V is TRBV27; tentative D call: TRBD1 (6 bases). The receptor was derived from an adult in good health. This specimen consisted of peripheral blood, obtained on day 0 of AZD1222 vaccination. DNA for the CDR3: TGTGCCAGCAGGACTGAATGGACAGTTAACACCGGGGAGCTGTTTTTT. Translated, it gives CASRTEWTVNTGELFF.